A single T cell receptor beta chain is shown here with its context. The sample is drawn from a study of T cell changes during pregnancy in multiple sclerosis. Repertoires were generated with immunoSEQ multiplex PCR, while TCRdb's copy carries only in-frame clones and drops some. This sample has 75,000 to 95,000 clones, with 93% found just once. Germline V gene sequence: CDR1 LNHNV, CDR2 YYDKDF (reference sequence). The CDR3 sequence is 17 residues long. V was shortened by 1 base and J by 7 bases, with 19 bases between the two germline ends. The chain recombines TRBV15 with TRBJ2-2, with a tentative D call TRBD2 (5 bases). The origin of this receptor is a female donor with multiple sclerosis, enrolled in a pregnancy study. Sequencing used peripheral blood, obtained in the second trimester of pregnancy. The CDR3 protein is CATSRARTLEADGELFF. Written as DNA, the CDR3 is TGTGCCACCAGCAGAGCCAGAACTCTAGAAGCGGACGGGGAGCTGTTTTTT.